The 22 T cell receptor beta chains in this list originate from one sample, sequenced in a study of vaccination effects on CD4 cells after COVID-19. Here immunoSEQ multiplex PCR was the method, and the copy in TCRdb shows in-frame clones only, minus some. The sample includes tens of thousands of clones, more than 70% seen only once; the top ten take roughly 2%. No antigen has been assigned to these receptors. At the end of over 8 days of culture, CD4+ T cells were isolated. Specimen: CD4+ T cells from PBMCs cultured without peptide, collected before COVID-19 vaccination. These receptors all stem from a human donor who received a COVID-19 vaccine.

V and J are TRBV12-5 and TRBJ2-5; D tentatively fits TRBD1 or TRBD2 (5 bases each). The CDR3 totals 16 residues. Germline V lookup: CDR1 LGHNT, CDR2 FRNRAP. Trimming took 5 bases from V and 2 from J, leaving 18 bases between them. This chain's CDR3 is CASGGPLPGPQETQYF. For the CDR3, the DNA is TGTGCTAGTGGTGGGCCTTTGCCGGGACCGCAAGAGACCCAGTACTTC.

The J gene is TRBJ1-2, the V gene TRBV2; 7 positions agree with TRBD1. V dropped 6 bases and J dropped 8; count of bases not matched to a gene: 9. Per germline, CDR1 SNHLY and CDR2 FYNNEI. The CDR3 contains 13 residues. CDR3: CASSGRGAGGYTF. The CDR3 DNA follows: TGTGCCAGCAGCGGCAGGGGGGCCGGGGGCTACACCTTC.

The chain links TRBV18 to TRBJ2-3; 8 bases are a match to TRBD2. V was clipped by 3 bases and J by 3 bases; unmatched bases: 5. The CDR3 is 15 residues long. Germline CDR1 reads KGHSH; CDR2 reads LQKENI. As DNA, the CDR3 is TGTGCCAGCTCACCTTCTGGCGGGGGGACAGATACGCAGTATTTT. Its protein product is CASSPSGGGTDTQYF.

The chain joins TRBV5-1 to TRBJ1-1; 12 positions match TRBD1. CDR3 size: 15 residues. The ends lost 0 bases at V and 6 bases at J; junction bases unmatched: 3. Looked up from germline, CDR1 is SGHRS and CDR2 is YFSETQ. CDR3 protein: CASSLAGTGGPEAFF. For the CDR3, the DNA is TGCGCCAGCAGCTTGGCCGGGACAGGGGGCCCTGAAGCTTTCTTT.

The chain couples TRBV3-1 (or the pseudogene TRBV3-2) to TRBJ2-5; no definite D call. Trimming shortened V by 2 bases and J by 5 bases, and 15 bases separated the two germline ends. CDR3 size: 15 residues. CDR1 and CDR2 from the germline V gene are LGHDT and YNNKEL (reference sequence). CDR3 residues: CASSQWELARETQYF. The DNA for the CDR3 is TGTGCCAGCAGCCAATGGGAATTGGCACGGGAGACCCAGTACTTC.

The chain carries TRBV7-6 and TRBJ1-4, with D unresolved. The CDR3 length is 14 residues. Germline V gives CDR1 SGHVS, CDR2 FNYEAQ. Between the trimmed V and J ends, which lost 2 bases and 7 bases, there was a span of 11 bases. The CDR3 DNA sequence: TGTGCCAGCAGCTTATTCGGGGAGGGTGAAAAACTGTTTTTT. This translates into CASSLFGEGEKLFF.

The chain couples TRBV28 to TRBJ1-2; D remains unclear. This CDR3 contains 13 residues. The V end was cut by 1 base, the J end by 3 bases, with 6 bases between. The germline V gene encodes CDR1 MDHEN and CDR2 SYDVKM. CDR3 amino acids: CASSLSDHYGYTF. The CDR3 nucleotides are TGTGCCAGCAGTTTATCCGATCACTATGGCTACACCTTC.

V gene TRBV5-7 combines with J gene TRBJ2-7, with D tentatively TRBD1 or TRBD2 (6 bases each). TRBV5-7 qualifies as an ORF whose function is uncertain. There are 17 residues in the CDR3. Trimming shortened V by 4 bases and J by 3 bases, and 23 bases separated the two germline ends. Here the CDR3 reads CASSHAIRGLSFYEQYV. In DNA form, the CDR3 reads TGTGCCAGCAGCCACGCCATCCGGGGGCTGTCCTTCTACGAGCAGTACGTC.

The chain links TRBV7-9 to TRBJ2-2; D is possibly TRBD1 (6 bases). There are 14 residues in the CDR3. Germline CDR1 reads SEHNR; CDR2 reads FQNEAQ (reference sequence). V lost 2 bases and J lost 6, with 10 bases in between. The CDR3 loop is CASSLKGVAGELFF. The CDR3 nucleotides are TGTGCCAGCAGCTTAAAGGGGGTTGCCGGGGAGCTGTTTTTT. The variable domain in full, completed from reference TRBV7-9 and TRBJ2-2, reads DTGVSQNPRHKITKRGQNVTFRCDPISEHNRLYWYRQTLGQGPEFLTYFQNEAQLEKSRLLSDRFSAERPKGSFSTLEIQRTEQGDSAMYLCASSLKGVAGELFFGEGSRLTVL.

The chain employs TRBV12-3 or TRBV12-4 and TRBJ2-7; 8 bases fit TRBD1. The junction had 5 bases not matched to a gene; V was cut back by 7 bases and J by 3 bases. This CDR3 contains 13 residues. Here the CDR3 DNA reads TGTGCCAGCATCCCAGACAGGGGCTACGAGCAGTACGTC. Translated, it gives CASIPDRGYEQYV.

Turning to this clone: Its ends do not fully match the called genes, so a read error is possible. The genes are TRBV4-1 and TRBJ2-1; D unclear. The CDR3 has 11 amino acids. The germline CDR1 and CDR2 sequences are MGHRA and YSYEKL. CDR3 in amino acids: CASSQGASRLF. CDR3 nucleotides: TGCGCCAGCAGCCAAGGAGCCAGTCGCCTCTTC.

Here the CDR3 DNA reads TGTGCCAGCAGCTCTCCCGGGGGGGCCGGGGAGACCCAGTACTTC. Translation gives CASSSPGGAGETQYF. The chain recombines TRBV5-4 with TRBJ2-5; 8 nucleotides agree with TRBD2. This CDR3 spans 15 amino acids. V shed 3 bases and J 5 bases; nucleotides not matched to a gene: 9. Looked up from germline, CDR1 is SGHNT and CDR2 is YYREEE (reference sequence). The full variable domain, its missing parts supplied by reference TRBV5-4 and TRBJ2-5, is ETGVTQSPTHLIKTRGQQVTLRCSSQSGHNTVSWYQQALGQGPQFIFQYYREEENGRGNFPPRFSGLQFPNYSSELNVNALELDDSALYLCASSSPGGAGETQYFGPGTRLLVL.

The CDR3 region is CASSLFGQGGTGYQPQHF. CDR3 in DNA: TGTGCCAGCAGCTTGTTTGGACAGGGGGGGACAGGGTATCAGCCCCAGCATTTT. The chain combines TRBV5-7 with TRBJ1-5; TRBD1 agrees at 10 bases. TRBV5-7 is identified as an open reading frame with a role that is uncertain. The CDR3 sequence is 18 residues long. V dropped 1 base and J dropped 5; count of bases not matched to a gene: 12.

This chain links TRBV5-1 with TRBJ2-1; perhaps TRBD1 as D (6 bases). The CDR3 loop spans 13 amino acids. V lost 4 bases and J lost 4, with 9 bases in between. Germline CDR1 is SGHRS and CDR2 is YFSETQ. As DNA, the CDR3 is TGCGCCAGCAGCAGTACAGGGTACAATGAGCAGTTCTTC. Its translation: CASSSTGYNEQFF.

The CDR3 DNA is TGTGCCACCAGCAGGGGGGAATTTAAGAGCACAGATACGCAGTATTTT. This translates into CATSRGEFKSTDTQYF. The genes are TRBV15 and TRBJ2-3; perhaps D is TRBD1 or TRBD2 (5 bases each). V was trimmed by 3 bases and J by 0 bases, leaving 13 bases between them. CDR3 length: 16 residues. The germline gives CDR1 LNHNV, CDR2 YYDKDF (reference sequence).

The chain carries TRBV7-3 and TRBJ2-2, with a possible D match to TRBD1 (6 bases). This CDR3 has 16 residues. Germline V gene data show CDR1 as SGHTA and CDR2 as FQGTGA. V was pared by 4 bases and J by 0 bases, with 12 bases between. DNA of the CDR3: TGTGCCAGCAGCTCTTCAGGGGTGCCGAACACCGGGGAGCTGTTTTTT. It codes for CASSSSGVPNTGELFF.

The J gene is TRBJ2-2, the V gene TRBV6-6; D remains ambiguous. V was cut by 2 bases and J by 7 bases, with 8 bases left in between. Germline CDR1 reads MNHNY; CDR2 reads SVGAGI (reference sequence). This CDR3 is 13 amino acids long. CDR3 amino acids: CASSYTVGGELFF. Written as DNA, the CDR3 is TGTGCCAGCAGTTACACGGTTGGCGGGGAGCTGTTTTTT.

The rearrangement joins TRBV6-1 to TRBJ1-2; 7 nucleotides agree with TRBD1. Looked up from germline, CDR1 is MNHNS and CDR2 is SASEGT. The CDR3 contains 13 residues. V gave up 3 bases and J gave up 2 bases; unmatched junction bases: 0. This CDR3 reads CASSETGNYGYTF. The CDR3 DNA is TGTGCCAGCAGTGAGACAGGGAACTATGGCTACACCTTC.

The V and J genes are TRBV5-1 and TRBJ2-2; D is uncertain. Germline V gene sequence: CDR1 SGHRS, CDR2 YFSETQ. Trimming left V 0 bases short and J 1 base short, with 7 bases between. This CDR3 has 15 amino acids. The CDR3 DNA reads as TGCGCCAGCAGCTTGGCCCAGAAGAACACCGGGGAGCTGTTTTTT. This translates into CASSLAQKNTGELFF.

The V call is TRBV6-5, the J call TRBJ2-3; TRBD1 matches 12 bases. The germline V gene has CDR1 MNHEY and CDR2 SVGAGI. CDR3 length equals 15 residues. Trimming at V came to 4 bases and at J to 5 bases, leaving 4 bases not matched to a gene. CDR3 sequence (DNA): TGTGCCAGCAGTTGGGACAGGGGGCGCGGAGATACGCAGTATTTT. Its protein product is CASSWDRGRGDTQYF.

This clone was observed a few times. V gene TRBV2 combines with J gene TRBJ1-6, with D perhaps matching TRBD1 (6 bases). The CDR3 has 15 amino acids. Deletions cut 3 bases from V and 2 bases from J, with 8 bases between. Germline V lookup: CDR1 SNHLY, CDR2 FYNNEI. The CDR3 DNA is TGTGCCAGCAGTGATCAGGGGACCTATAATTCACCCCTCCACTTT. It yields the protein CASSDQGTYNSPLHF.

The chain combines TRBV12-3 or TRBV12-4 with TRBJ2-5; D might be TRBD1 or TRBD2, each matching 5 bases. With 4 bases removed from V and 4 bases from J, the gap between germline ends came to 10 bases. The CDR3 loop spans 13 amino acids. The CDR3 DNA reads TGTGCCAGCAGTTCTCGGGGCCCAGAGACCCAGTACTTC. Encoded protein: CASSSRGPETQYF.